This T cell receptor beta chain was sequenced in a study of cytomegalovirus exposure and HLA in healthy donors (dated by TCRdb to the late 2010s). For the study in its entirety: In an earlier analysis of 587 of the donors, 276 Gb of sequence data and approximately 100 million unique TCR beta sequences from about 179 million T cells were reported. The genetic ancestry cluster associated with self-reported Caucasian donors included 81% of the 350 to 500 genotyped donors. Rather than drawing on any new phenotypic data, the later analysis identified candidate immune exposures from TCR beta sequences and the way those sequences occurred across donors. A later genetic analysis used genome-wide SNP genotypes for about 60% of the roughly 700 donors, treating that subset as a discovery cohort. Donor age, sex, ethnicity and CMV serostatus were compiled alongside the repertoire data. The study combined high-throughput TCR immunosequencing, statistical association of individual TCRs with disease status, and machine learning to predict cytomegalovirus infection status. Roughly 300 gigabases of sequencing data and approximately 93 million unique TCR sequences were included in an early release covering over 600 HLA-typed donors. Both class I and class II loci were covered by HLA typing, at four-digit resolution. Among 398 genotyped donors of the cohort, an average of roughly 230,000 unique TCR beta nucleotide sequences was sequenced per donor, of which about 19% were non-productive. The number of typed donors differed by locus: roughly 629-640 for A, B, C, DRB1 and DQB1; 500 to 550 for DQA1; approximately 600 for DPA1; and some 470 for DPB1. In a later analysis, previously published TCR beta repertoires from 550 to 750 donors were re-analyzed and high-resolution HLA genotyping was added so that TCR occurrence patterns could be studied. The study aimed to test whether signatures of past pathogen exposure could be identified by cataloging public T cell receptors. All discovery cohort repertoires had been generated on a single sequencing platform. Because of strong linkage in the cohort, a few DR-DQ haplotypes were treated as single units for association and clustering. In addition to the first cohort of approximately 670 subjects, a separate validation cohort of under 150 different subjects was used. An earlier analysis of approximately 640 of the donors applied high-throughput TCR beta sequencing to assess whether each TCR beta V gene segment acted as functional or pseudogenic. The study used immunosequencing to profile the T cell repertoires of 670 or so subjects and linked those repertoires to cytomegalovirus serostatus. Results the study describes overall, beyond this receptor: A further reported finding was that TCR beta sequences accurately predicted the HLA-A and HLA-B alleles for most subjects in the first cohort. Because counts were too low, about 18 rarely observed V segments, including chromosome 9 orphons, were left out of the earlier analysis of 587 of the donors. Compared with equally common non-associated chains, HLA-associated TCR beta chains in a later analysis were more clonally expanded and had lower generation probabilities. According to the authors, the approach could potentially be generalized to other disease states and immunological phenotypes. A cluster of highly shared sequence variants was judged likely to be a technical artifact of the sequencing pipeline. Most TCR sequences were seen in very few donors, while some public TCRs were found in many individuals. A later genetic analysis associated a missense DCLRE1C variant with V-gene and J-gene trimming of TCR beta chains, and an independent cohort replicated the association. Because the 87-base-pair reads could not distinguish some IMGT-functional V segments, including TRBV6-2 and TRBV6-3, those segments were excluded. Sequencing depth was assumed to be roughly uniform across donors in the presence/absence analyses, though that assumption may not hold. In a later analysis, TCR association rates were found to vary across HLA loci, with the most associated TCRs seen for DRB1 alleles and the fewest for HLA-C alleles. HLA typing was unavailable for some donors at each locus, so association tests used only the typed subset. In a later analysis, several top co-occurrence clusters were reported to appear linked to parvovirus B19, influenza, CMV and Epstein-Barr virus. Compared with the roughly 710-donor mean, donors in an Asian-associated ancestry cluster had fewer N-insertions in productive TCRs, according to a later genetic analysis. When HLA alleles, especially DR and DQ, strongly co-occurred, attributing TCR associations to individual alleles was difficult. Most CMV-associated TCR beta chains appeared to be HLA-restricted in a later analysis, and the HLA associations seemed to be driven largely by CMV exposure. The study listed approximately 150 TCR beta chains as associated with cytomegalovirus. Specific HLA alleles were associated with 18,000 or so TCR beta sequences at a false discovery rate of 0.05 in a later analysis. The classifier was reported to diagnose cytomegalovirus status with high specificity and sensitivity in both the original cohort and the validation cohort. Only TCR beta chains were sequenced in this cohort, and the absence of alpha or paired-chain data limited detectable features. Correlated functional status among segregating V segments might be attributable to linkage disequilibrium, but an unknown experimental factor could not be ruled out. Three of the identified cytomegalovirus-associated TCR beta chains were confirmed in vitro to be specific for cytomegalovirus antigens. The only immune exposure information available for the cohort was CMV serostatus. In an earlier analysis of a few hundred of the donors, most TCR beta V segments were observed in productive rearrangements about 90% or about 30% of the time, broadly matching IMGT annotations.

V is pared back by 2 bases and J by 4 bases, with 5 bases lying between the germline termini. Taken from the germline V gene, the CDR1 and CDR2 loops are SGHAT and FQNNGV. From cysteine to phenylalanine, the CDR3 is 12 amino acids long. Just CDR3 DNA is preserved here, 36 bases in frame from base 1. With regard to this clone: There is no known antigen for this receptor. No base quality values were provided; no much bigger clone lies one nucleotide off.

In total, more than 500 healthy bone marrow donors made up the cohort. At the time of sampling, every cohort member was nominally healthy, though immune exposures that went unrecorded were likely present. The donor tested CMV seronegative and was one of the 352 seronegative cohort members. Every donor gave a peripheral blood sample, and the peripheral blood mononuclear cells from that sample were used for TCR beta sequencing. Genomic DNA extraction from the blood cell samples was performed with the Qiagen DNeasy Blood Extraction Kit. Receptor amplification or capture employed the immunoSEQ multiplex PCR assay. A mixture of 60 forward primers for TCR Vbeta segments and 13 reverse primers for TCR Jbeta segments was used in the multiplex PCR. Amplification of the CDR3 region of rearranged TCR beta genes was performed with a multiplex PCR assay on genomic DNA. The amplified TCR beta libraries were sequenced on the Illumina HiSeq System as 87-base-pair reads. On the study's bioinformatics: A later analysis counted approximately 76 million unique TCR beta chains across the 600 to 850 repertoires, and roughly 9.9 million of these chains were shared by at least two donors. Raw reads were error-corrected and collapsed into unique sequences with a nearest-neighbor algorithm that merged closely related sequences to remove PCR and sequencing errors. To assign V, D and J gene segments, CDR3 sequences were aligned to IMGT reference sequences. Each retained sequence needed at least a six-nucleotide match to both a V gene segment and a J gene segment. A rearrangement counted as productive if the CDR3 had no stop codons and remained in frame with V and J, and every other rearrangement counted as non-productive. Following IMGT convention, CDR3 was defined as the stretch from the second conserved V-encoded cysteine to the conserved J-encoded phenylalanine. The earlier analysis of 587 of the donors excluded sequences that lacked an unambiguous match to a single V gene segment. In an earlier analysis of a few hundred of the donors, V segments were called functional above 56.7% productive rearrangements and were called segregating when the between-donor standard deviation exceeded 5%. A statistical classification framework was developed to diagnose cytomegalovirus status using the catalog of TCR beta chain sequences. A later analysis assigned V and J genes by comparing TCR nucleotide sequences with IMGT/GENE-DB human TR gene sequences. Using the TCRdist pipeline, a later analysis assigned CDR3 sequences along with most-parsimonious VDJ recombination scenarios. A later analysis defined each TCR beta chain by its CDR3 amino acid sequence plus V-gene family, and excluded reads lacking a unique V-gene family. As a way to deal with suspected cross-contamination and a sequencing artifact, a later analysis dropped over 550 nucleotide sequences that were highly shared and had low generation probability. For each public chain, a later analysis derived a clonal expansion index from normalized ranks of inferred template counts within each repertoire. Generation probabilities in a later analysis came from a VDJ recombination model fitted to out-of-frame rearrangements, and those results were checked against IGoR. A later analysis scored TCR-TCR, TCR-HLA and TCR-CMV co-occurrence with hypergeometric tests, applying a repertoire-size bias correction to TCR pairs. False discovery rates were estimated in a later analysis by permuting HLA or CMV assignments 20 times. In a later analysis, co-occurring TCRs were grouped with DBSCAN, and TCRdist sequence similarity was added when clustering was performed within HLA-allele-positive subsets. For co-occurrence clustering, repertoires with fewer than 30,000 or more than 120,000 public chains were excluded, along with a handful of repertoires with anomalous nucleotide sharing. Here the immuneACCESS table is served through TCRdb, limited to in-frame sequences with V and J called. Missing clones are a known gap in these copies; in checked studies unresolved V genes cover under half, and the rest lacks a known reason. The V and J calls and clone size are taken from that table; D and trimming were inferred from the DNA. The table for this sample lists some 160,000 clones; 77% of them were counted only once. In total, the top ten clones hold 1.5% to 2% of the sample.

The sequencing input was PBMCs. This TCR derives from a young woman in good health and CMV-seronegative. The V and J segments used are TRBV11-2 and TRBJ2-5; no D gene can be assigned with confidence. The base sequence is TGTGCCAGCAGCTTAACATCAGAGACCCAGTACTTC. This translates into CASSLTSETQYF. The CDR3 plus the reference TRBV11-2 and TRBJ2-5 genes for the other parts give the full variable domain: EAGVAQSPRYKIIEKRQSVAFWCNPISGHATLYWYQQILGQGPKLLIQFQNNGVVDDSQLPKDRFSAERLKGVDSTLKIQPAKLEDSAVYLCASSLTSETQYFGPGTRLLVL.